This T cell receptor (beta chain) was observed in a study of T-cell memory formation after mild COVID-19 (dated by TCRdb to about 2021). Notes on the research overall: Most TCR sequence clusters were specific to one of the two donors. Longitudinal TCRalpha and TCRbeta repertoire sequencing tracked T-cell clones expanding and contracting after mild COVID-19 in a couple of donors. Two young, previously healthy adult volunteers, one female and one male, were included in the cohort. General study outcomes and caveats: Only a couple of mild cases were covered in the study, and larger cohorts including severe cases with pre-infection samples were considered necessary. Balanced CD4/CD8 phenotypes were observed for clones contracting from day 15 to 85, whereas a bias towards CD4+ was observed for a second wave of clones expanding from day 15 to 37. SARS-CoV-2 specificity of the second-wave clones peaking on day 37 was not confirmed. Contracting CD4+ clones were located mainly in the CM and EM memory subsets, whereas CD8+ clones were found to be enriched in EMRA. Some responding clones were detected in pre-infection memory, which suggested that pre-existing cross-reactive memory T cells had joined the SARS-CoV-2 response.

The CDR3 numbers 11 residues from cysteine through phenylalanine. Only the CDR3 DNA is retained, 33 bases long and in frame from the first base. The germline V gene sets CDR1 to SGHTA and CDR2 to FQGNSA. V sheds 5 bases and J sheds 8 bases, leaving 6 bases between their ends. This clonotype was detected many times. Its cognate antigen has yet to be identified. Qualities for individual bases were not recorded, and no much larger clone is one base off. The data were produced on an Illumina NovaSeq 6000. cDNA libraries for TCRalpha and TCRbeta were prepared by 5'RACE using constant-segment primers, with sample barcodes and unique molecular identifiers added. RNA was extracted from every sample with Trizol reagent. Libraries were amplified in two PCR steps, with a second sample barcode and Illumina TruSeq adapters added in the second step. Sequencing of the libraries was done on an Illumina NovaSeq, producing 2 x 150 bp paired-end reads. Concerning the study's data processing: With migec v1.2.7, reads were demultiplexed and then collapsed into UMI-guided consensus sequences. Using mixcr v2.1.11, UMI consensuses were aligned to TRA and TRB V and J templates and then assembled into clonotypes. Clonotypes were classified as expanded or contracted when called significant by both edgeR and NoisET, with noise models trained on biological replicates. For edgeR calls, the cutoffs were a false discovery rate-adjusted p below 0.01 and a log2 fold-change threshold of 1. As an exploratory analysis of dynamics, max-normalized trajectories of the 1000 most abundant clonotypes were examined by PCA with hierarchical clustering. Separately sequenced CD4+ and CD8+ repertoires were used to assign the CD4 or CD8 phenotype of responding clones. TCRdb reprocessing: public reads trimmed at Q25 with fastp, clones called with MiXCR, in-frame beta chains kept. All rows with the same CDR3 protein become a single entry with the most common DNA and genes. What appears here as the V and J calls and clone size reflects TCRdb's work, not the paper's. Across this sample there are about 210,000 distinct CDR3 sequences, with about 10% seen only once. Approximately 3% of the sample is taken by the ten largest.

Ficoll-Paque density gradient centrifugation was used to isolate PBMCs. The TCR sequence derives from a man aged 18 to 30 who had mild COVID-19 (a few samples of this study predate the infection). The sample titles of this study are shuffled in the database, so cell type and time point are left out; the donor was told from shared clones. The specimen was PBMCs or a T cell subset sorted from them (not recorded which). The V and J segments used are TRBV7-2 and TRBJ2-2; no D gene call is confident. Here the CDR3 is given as CASSPWGELFF. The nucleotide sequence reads TGTGCCAGCAGCCCCTGGGGGGAGCTGTTTTTT.